This TCR beta chain was found in a study of cytomegalovirus exposure and HLA in healthy donors. At the level of the study: Earlier, 150 million to 200 million T cells were analyzed, and 90 million to 120 million unique TCR beta sequences were found among them. The Caucasian-associated ancestry cluster held around 81% of 300 to 500 genotyped donors.

Amplification used 60 Vbeta primers and 13 Jbeta primers. Libraries were prepared by immunoSEQ multiplex PCR; TCRdb keeps only in-frame clonotypes and omits some of them. Found here are over 100,000 clones, approximately 8.7% of them singletons; the top ten hold under 7%. Overall study results and limits: Available immune exposure information was restricted to CMV serostatus only.

Concerning this clone itself: Its antigen is currently unknown.

Though nominally healthy at sampling, donors likely had unrecorded immune exposures. The CDR3 has 14 amino acids. V lost 4 bases, J lost 0 bases, and 1 base stayed unmatched. CDR1 and CDR2 from the germline V gene are SEHNR and FQNEAQ (reference sequence). The rearrangement uses TRBV7-9 and TRBJ2-3; 7 positions agree with TRBD1. Sequences were obtained from PBMCs. This sequence was found in a man aged 35 to 55 in good health and CMV-seronegative. The CDR3 DNA reads as TGTGCCAGCAGCTCCAGGGGGAGCACAGATACGCAGTATTTT. Translation gives CASSSRGSTDTQYF.